This T cell receptor (beta chain) stems from a study of Ad26.COV2.S vaccination and SARS-CoV-2 variants. The treatment denotes: approximately 18 received Ad26.COV2.S at low or high dose, single or two shots; a few received placebo; per-sample allocation not given. The samples date from day 63 after the first vaccine or placebo injection. Here immunoSEQ multiplex PCR was the method, and the copy in TCRdb shows in-frame clones only, minus some. This table has 440,000 or so clones, about 90% appearing once. The TCR comes from a person between 18 and 59 years old who received the Ad26.COV2.S COVID-19 vaccine or a placebo. The material sequenced was peripheral blood, taken in a trial of Ad26.COV2.S vaccine versus placebo.

The DNA for the CDR3 is TGTGCCAGCAGCTGGCAGGACAGGCGTGAAGCTTTCTTT. Residues: CASSWQDRREAFF. The rearrangement joins TRBV7-2 to TRBJ1-1; 7 bases fit TRBD1. V trimming: 4 bases; J trimming: 7 bases; junction bases outside the gene matches: 6. The CDR3 runs to 13 residues. Germline V gives CDR1 SGHTA, CDR2 FQGNSA.